This section outlines one TCR beta chain sequence together with its context. Its antigen is unknown. The data were obtained in a study of siplizumab effects on memory and regulatory T cells. Study-level findings and limits: Phenotypic classification as naive or memory proved unattainable for roughly 75-96% of proliferating CD4+ or CD8+ clones. Unstimulated subset assignment was obtained for only a minor fraction of alloreactive clones. Alloreactive CD4+ clones that could be mapped were on average about 71% Treg-derived with siplizumab, against 25% to 30% in controls.

The assay covered approximately 10^5 TCR templates per sample. Using immunoSEQ multiplex PCR, the repertoire was profiled, and TCRdb retains in-frame clones only, with some absent. Of approximately 68,000 clones listed, about 90% are singletons. CDR3 length: 13 amino acids. Germline-derived CDR1 and CDR2 are MGHRA and YSYEKL. V was cut by 4 bases and J by 4 bases, with 9 bases left in between. Material for sequencing was CD8+ T cells sorted from blood. The origin of this receptor is a human donor in good health. This chain connects TRBV4-1 to TRBJ2-3; D is uncertain. CDR3 in amino acids: CASSPRSPDTQYF. The CDR3 nucleotides are TGCGCCAGCAGCCCTCGTTCCCCAGATACGCAGTATTTT.